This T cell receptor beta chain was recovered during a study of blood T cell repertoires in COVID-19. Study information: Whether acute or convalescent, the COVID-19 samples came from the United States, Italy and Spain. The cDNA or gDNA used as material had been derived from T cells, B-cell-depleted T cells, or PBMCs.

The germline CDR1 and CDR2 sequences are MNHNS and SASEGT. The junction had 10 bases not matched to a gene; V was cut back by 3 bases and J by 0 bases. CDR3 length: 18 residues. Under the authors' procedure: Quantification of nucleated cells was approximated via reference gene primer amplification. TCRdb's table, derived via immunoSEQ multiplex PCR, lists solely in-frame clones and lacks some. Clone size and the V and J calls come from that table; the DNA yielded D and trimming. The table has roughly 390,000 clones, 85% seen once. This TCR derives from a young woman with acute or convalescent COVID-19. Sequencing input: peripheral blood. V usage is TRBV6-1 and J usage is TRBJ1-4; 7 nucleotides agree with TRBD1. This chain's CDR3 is CASSDPTGVPATNEKLFF. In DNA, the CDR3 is TGTGCCAGCAGTGACCCAACAGGGGTCCCTGCAACTAATGAAAAACTGTTTTTT.